These 6 T cell receptor beta chains were sequenced from one sample in a study of T cells in localized non-small cell lung cancer. Generated by immunoSEQ multiplex PCR, the TCRdb table keeps only in-frame clones and is missing some. Here the sample spans 50,000 to 75,000 clones, approximately 90% being singletons. Sequencing was performed on peripheral blood, taken before any cancer treatment. These receptors came from a man aged 40 to 70 with stage I lung adenocarcinoma.

CDR3 sequence: CASNWGTGVYGYTF. CDR3 DNA sequence: TGCGCCAGCAACTGGGGGACGGGCGTCTATGGCTACACCTTC. This chain connects TRBV4-1 to TRBJ1-2; a possible D gene is TRBD1 (5 bases). Trimming pared 7 bases from V and 4 bases from J, leaving 16 bases between. CDR1 and CDR2 from the germline V gene are MGHRA and YSYEKL. This CDR3 has 14 amino acids.

This rearrangement joins TRBV7-9 to TRBJ1-1; 10 nucleotides agree with TRBD1. Germline V gene sequence: CDR1 SEHNR, CDR2 FQNEAQ (reference sequence). Trimming took 4 bases from V and 5 from J; bases not matched to a gene: 7. The CDR3 totals 15 residues. CDR3 amino acids: CASSSAGTGVTEAFF. The CDR3 nucleotides are TGTGCCAGCAGCTCTGCCGGGACAGGGGTAACTGAAGCTTTCTTT.

The V call is TRBV7-3, the J call TRBJ1-1; TRBD1 matches at 7 bases. This CDR3 has 13 amino acids. After removal of 4 bases from V and 3 bases from J, the junction contained 2 bases not matched to a gene. Germline CDR1 is SGHTA and CDR2 is FQGTGA. CDR3 in DNA: TGTGCCAGCAGCTCAGACAGGGACACTGAAGCTTTCTTT. Its translation is CASSSDRDTEAFF.

This chain uses TRBV11-2 with TRBJ2-1; TRBD2 agrees at 10 bases. CDR3 length: 15 amino acids. Germline V CDR1 and CDR2: SGHAT, FQNNGV. Trimming cost V 2 bases and J 9 bases; bases outside gene matches: 7. CDR3 coding DNA: TGTGCCAGCAGCTTATTAACTAGCGGGATTGGTGAGCAGTTCTTC. Its translation is CASSLLTSGIGEQFF.

The CDR3 bases are TGTGCCAGCAGCGACAGGGCAGGCAATCAGCCCCAGCATTTT. It specifies CASSDRAGNQPQHF. The chain employs TRBV2 and TRBJ1-5; TRBD1 aligns across 7 bases. There are 14 residues in the CDR3. J lost 2 bases, V lost 6 bases, and 4 bases had no gene match. Germline V gene sequence: CDR1 SNHLY, CDR2 FYNNEI.

This chain links TRBV6-6 with TRBJ1-2, with 7 bases lining up with TRBD1. The ends lost 7 bases at V and 6 bases at J; junction bases unmatched: 5. CDR1 is MNHNY and CDR2 is SVGAGI in the germline V gene (reference sequence). This CDR3 has 12 amino acids. The CDR3 DNA reads TGTGCCAGCACCCGACAGGGAGATGGCTACACCTTC. Translating gives CASTRQGDGYTF.